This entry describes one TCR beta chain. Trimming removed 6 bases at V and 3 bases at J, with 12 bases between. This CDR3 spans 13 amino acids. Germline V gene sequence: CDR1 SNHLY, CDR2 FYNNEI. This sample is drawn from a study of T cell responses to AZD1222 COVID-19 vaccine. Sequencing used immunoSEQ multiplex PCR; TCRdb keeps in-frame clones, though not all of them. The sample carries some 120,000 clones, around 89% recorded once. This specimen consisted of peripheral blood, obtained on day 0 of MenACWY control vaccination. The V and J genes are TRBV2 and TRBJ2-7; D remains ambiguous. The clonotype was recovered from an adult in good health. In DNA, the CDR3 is TGTGCCAGCAGCAAAGCGCTCGACTACGAGCAGTACTTC. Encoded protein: CASSKALDYEQYF.